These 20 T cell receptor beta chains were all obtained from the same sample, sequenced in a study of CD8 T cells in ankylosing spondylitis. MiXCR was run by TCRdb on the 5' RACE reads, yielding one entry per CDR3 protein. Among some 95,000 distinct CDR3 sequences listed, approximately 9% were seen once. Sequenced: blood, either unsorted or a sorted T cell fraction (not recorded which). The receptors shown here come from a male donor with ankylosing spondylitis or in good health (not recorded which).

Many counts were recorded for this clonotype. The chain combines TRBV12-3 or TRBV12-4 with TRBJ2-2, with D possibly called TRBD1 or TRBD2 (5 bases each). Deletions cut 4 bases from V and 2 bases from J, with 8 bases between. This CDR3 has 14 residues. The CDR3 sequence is CASSWDLNTGELFF. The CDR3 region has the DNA TGTGCCAGCAGTTGGGACCTCAACACCGGGGAGCTGTTTTTT.

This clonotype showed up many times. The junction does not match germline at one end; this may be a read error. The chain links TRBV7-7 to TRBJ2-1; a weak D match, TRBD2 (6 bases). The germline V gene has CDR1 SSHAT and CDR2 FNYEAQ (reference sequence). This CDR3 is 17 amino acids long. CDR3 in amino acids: CASSLRPSAGSYNEQFF. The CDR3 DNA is TGTGCTAGCAGCTTAAGGCCTAGCGCGGGGTCCTACAATGAGCAGTTCTTC.

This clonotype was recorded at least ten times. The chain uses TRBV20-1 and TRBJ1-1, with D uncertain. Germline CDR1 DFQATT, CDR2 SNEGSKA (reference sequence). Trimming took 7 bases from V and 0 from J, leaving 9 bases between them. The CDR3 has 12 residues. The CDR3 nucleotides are TGCAGTGGCTGGTGGGTGAACACTGAAGCTTTCTTT. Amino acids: CSGWWVNTEAFF.

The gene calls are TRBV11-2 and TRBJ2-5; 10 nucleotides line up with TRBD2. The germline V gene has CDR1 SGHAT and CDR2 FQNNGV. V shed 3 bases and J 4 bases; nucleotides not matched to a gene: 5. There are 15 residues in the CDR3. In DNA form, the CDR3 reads TGTGCCAGCAGCTTCGCTAGCGGGGGTGGAGAGACCCAGTACTTC. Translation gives CASSFASGGGETQYF.

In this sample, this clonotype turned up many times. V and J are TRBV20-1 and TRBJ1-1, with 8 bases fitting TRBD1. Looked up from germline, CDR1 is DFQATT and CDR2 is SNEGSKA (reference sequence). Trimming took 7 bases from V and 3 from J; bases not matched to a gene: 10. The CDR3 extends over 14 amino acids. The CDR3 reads CSVPPRGLDTEAFF. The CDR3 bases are TGCAGTGTCCCTCCCAGGGGGCTGGACACTGAAGCTTTCTTT.

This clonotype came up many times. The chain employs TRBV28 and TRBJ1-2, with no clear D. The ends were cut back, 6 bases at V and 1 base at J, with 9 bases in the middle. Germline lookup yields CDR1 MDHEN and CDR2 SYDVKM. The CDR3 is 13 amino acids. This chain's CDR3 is CASREGGNYGYTF. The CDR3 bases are TGTGCCAGCAGAGAGGGCGGTAACTATGGCTACACCTTC.

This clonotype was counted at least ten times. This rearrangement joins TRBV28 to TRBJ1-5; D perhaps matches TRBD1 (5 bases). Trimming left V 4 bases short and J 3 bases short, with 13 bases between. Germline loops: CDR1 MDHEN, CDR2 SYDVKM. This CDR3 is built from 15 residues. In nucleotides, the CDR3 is TGTGCCAGCAGTTCAGGAGGGGACTTCAATCAGCCCCAGCATTTT. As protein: CASSSGGDFNQPQHF.

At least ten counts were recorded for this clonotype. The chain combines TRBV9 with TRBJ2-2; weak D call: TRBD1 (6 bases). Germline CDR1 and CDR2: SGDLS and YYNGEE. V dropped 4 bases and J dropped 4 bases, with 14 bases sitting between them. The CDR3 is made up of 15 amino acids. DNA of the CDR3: TGTGCCAGCAGCCCCCGGACAGTCCGCACCGGGGAGCTGTTTTTT. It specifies CASSPRTVRTGELFF.

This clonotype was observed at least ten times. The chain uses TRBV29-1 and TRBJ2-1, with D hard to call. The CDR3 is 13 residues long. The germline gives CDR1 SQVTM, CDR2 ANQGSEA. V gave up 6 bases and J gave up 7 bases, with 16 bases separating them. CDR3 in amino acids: CSVSASFGNEQFF. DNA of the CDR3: TGCAGCGTGTCCGCTTCTTTCGGGAATGAGCAGTTCTTC.

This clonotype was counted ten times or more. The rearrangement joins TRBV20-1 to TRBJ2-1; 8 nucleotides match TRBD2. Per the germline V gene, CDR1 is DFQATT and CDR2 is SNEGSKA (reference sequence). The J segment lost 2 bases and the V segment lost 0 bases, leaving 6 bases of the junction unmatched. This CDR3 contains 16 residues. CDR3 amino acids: CSARDWSGGAYNEQFF. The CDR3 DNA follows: TGCAGTGCTAGAGATTGGAGCGGGGGAGCCTACAATGAGCAGTTCTTC.

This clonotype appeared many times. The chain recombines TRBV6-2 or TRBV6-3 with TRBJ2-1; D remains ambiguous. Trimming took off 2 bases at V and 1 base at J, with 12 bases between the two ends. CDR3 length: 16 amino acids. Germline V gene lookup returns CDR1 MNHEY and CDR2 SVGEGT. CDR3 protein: CASSYNRGGSYNEQFF. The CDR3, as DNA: TGTGCCAGCAGTTACAATAGAGGTGGGTCCTACAATGAGCAGTTCTTC.

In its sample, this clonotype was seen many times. CDR3 residues: CASSVAASSYEQYF. The CDR3 nucleotides read TGTGCCAGCAGCGTAGCCGCGAGCTCCTACGAGCAGTACTTC. The V and J genes are TRBV9 and TRBJ2-7; D ambiguous. CDR1 and CDR2 from the germline V gene are SGDLS and YYNGEE. The V end was cut by 0 bases, the J end by 0 bases, with 7 bases between. The CDR3 runs to 14 residues.

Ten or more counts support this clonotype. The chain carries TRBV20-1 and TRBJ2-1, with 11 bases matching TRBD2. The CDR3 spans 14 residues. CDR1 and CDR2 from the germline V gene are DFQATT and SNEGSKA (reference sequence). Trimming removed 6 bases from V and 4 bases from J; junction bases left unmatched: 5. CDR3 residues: CSAVLAGAYNEQFF. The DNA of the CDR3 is TGCAGTGCGGTACTAGCGGGGGCATACAATGAGCAGTTCTTC.

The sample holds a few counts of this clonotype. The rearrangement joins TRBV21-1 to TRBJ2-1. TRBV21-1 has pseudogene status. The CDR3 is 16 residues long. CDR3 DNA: TGTGCCAGCAGCGGGGTTAGCCAGAGCTCCTACAATGAGCAGTTCTTC. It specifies CASSGVSQSSYNEQFF.

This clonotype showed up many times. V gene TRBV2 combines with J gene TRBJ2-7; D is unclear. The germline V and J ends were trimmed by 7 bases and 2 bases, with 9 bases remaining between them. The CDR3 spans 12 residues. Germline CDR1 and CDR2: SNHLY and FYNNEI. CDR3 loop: CASTDGTYEQYF. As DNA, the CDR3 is TGTGCCAGCACCGATGGGACCTACGAGCAGTACTTC.

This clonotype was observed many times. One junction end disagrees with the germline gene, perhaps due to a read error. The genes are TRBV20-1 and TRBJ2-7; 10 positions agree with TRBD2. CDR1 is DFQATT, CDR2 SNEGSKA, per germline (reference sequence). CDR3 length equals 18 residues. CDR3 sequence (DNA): TGTAGTGCTAGAGATAAGTCGGGAGCGGGGGGGGGCCGATACGAGCAGTACTTC. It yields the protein CSARDKSGAGGGRYEQYF.

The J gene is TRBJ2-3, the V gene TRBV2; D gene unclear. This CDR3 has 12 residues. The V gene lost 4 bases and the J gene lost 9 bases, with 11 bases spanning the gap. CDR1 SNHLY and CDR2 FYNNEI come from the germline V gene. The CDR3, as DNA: TGTGCCAGCAGTGGTGAAAGTGGAACGCAGTATTTT. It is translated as CASSGESGTQYF.

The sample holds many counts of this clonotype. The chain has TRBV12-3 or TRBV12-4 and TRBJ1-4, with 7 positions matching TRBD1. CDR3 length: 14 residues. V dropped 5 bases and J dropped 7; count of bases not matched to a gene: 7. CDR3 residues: CASSRDRRSEKLFF. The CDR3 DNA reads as TGTGCCAGCAGTCGGGACAGAAGGTCTGAAAAACTGTTTTTT.

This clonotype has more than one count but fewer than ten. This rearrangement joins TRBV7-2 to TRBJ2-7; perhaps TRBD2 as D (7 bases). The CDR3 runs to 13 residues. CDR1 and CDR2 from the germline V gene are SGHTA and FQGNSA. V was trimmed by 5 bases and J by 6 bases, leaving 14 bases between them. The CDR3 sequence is CASSRGVTGEQYF. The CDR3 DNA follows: TGTGCCAGCAGCCGGGGGGTGACAGGCGAGCAGTACTTC.

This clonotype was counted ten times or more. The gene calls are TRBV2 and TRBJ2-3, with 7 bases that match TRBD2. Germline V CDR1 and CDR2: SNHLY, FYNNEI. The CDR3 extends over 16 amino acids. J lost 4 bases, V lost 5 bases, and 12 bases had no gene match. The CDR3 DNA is TGTGCCAGCAGTCGAGAAGGACTAGGGCCGGCAGATACGCAGTATTTT. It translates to CASSREGLGPADTQYF.